The 12 T cell receptor beta chains reported below all come from one sample, sequenced in a study of CD8 T cells in Susac syndrome. An input of 0.5 to 1 ug of RNA was subjected to reverse transcription using random hexamers. TCRdb called the immunoSEQ multiplex PCR reads again in MiXCR, with one record for every CDR3 protein. The repertoire holds approximately 190,000 distinct CDR3 sequences, with just under 95% as singletons. Sequenced input: CD8+ T cells from PBMCs. These TCRs come from a human donor with Susac syndrome.

The genes are TRBV29-1 and TRBJ2-5, with a tentative D call TRBD2 (5 bases). Trimming shortened V by 5 bases and J by 2 bases, and 12 bases separated the two germline ends. The CDR3 has 13 residues. Germline CDR1 is SQVTM and CDR2 is ANQGSEA. CDR3 amino acids: CSVMRAGQETQYF. In DNA, the CDR3 is TGCAGCGTTATGCGGGCAGGACAAGAGACCCAGTACTTC.

The chain links TRBV7-3 to TRBJ2-3, with 7 bases matching TRBD1. In germline, CDR1 is SGHTA, CDR2 FQGTGA. The CDR3 runs to 14 residues. The trim removed 5 bases at V and 3 bases at J, leaving 5 bases unmatched. DNA for the CDR3: TGTGCCAGCAGCGGAACAGGGGAGACAGATACGCAGTATTTT. Encoded protein: CASSGTGETDTQYF.

V and J are TRBV28 and TRBJ2-1; tentative D call: TRBD1 (6 bases). V was trimmed by 6 bases and J by 4 bases, leaving 16 bases between them. The germline CDR1 and CDR2 sequences are MDHEN and SYDVKM. The CDR3 spans 15 residues. Here the CDR3 reads CASSGTGNGYNEQFF. The CDR3 nucleotides read TGTGCCAGCAGCGGCACAGGGAACGGTTACAATGAGCAGTTCTTC.

This chain joins TRBV5-1 and TRBJ2-1, with D unclear. The V gene lost 0 bases and the J gene lost 7 bases, with 2 bases spanning the gap. This CDR3 has 11 residues. Germline values: CDR1 SGHRS, CDR2 YFSETQ. In DNA, the CDR3 is TGCGCCAGCAGCTTGGAAAATGAGCAGTTCTTC. The encoded protein is CASSLENEQFF. Based on the CDR3 plus reference TRBV5-1 and TRBJ2-1, the full variable domain is KAGVTQTPRYLIKTRGQQVTLSCSPISGHRSVSWYQQTPGQGLQFLFEYFSETQRNKGNFPGRFSGRQFSNSRSEMNVSTLELGDSALYLCASSLENEQFFGPGTRLTVL.

The J gene is TRBJ2-1, the V gene TRBV7-8; the match to TRBD2 covers 7 bases. Trimming took 3 bases from V and 7 from J; bases not matched to a gene: 9. Germline V lookup: CDR1 SGHVS, CDR2 FQNEAQ. This CDR3 has 15 amino acids. The CDR3 region is CASSFRREDWNEQFF. The CDR3 DNA reads as TGTGCCAGCAGCTTTCGACGGGAGGACTGGAATGAGCAGTTCTTC.

This chain links TRBV29-1 with TRBJ1-2, with unresolved D. The CDR3 is 11 amino acids. CDR1 and CDR2 from the germline V gene are SQVTM and ANQGSEA. Trimming took 4 bases from V and 3 from J, leaving 6 bases between them. The CDR3, as DNA: TGCAGCGTTGCCGGACACTATGGCTACACCTTC. Translation: CSVAGHYGYTF. Combining the CDR3 with reference TRBV29-1 and TRBJ1-2 gives the whole variable domain SAVISQKPSRDICQRGTSLTIQCQVDSQVTMMFWYRQQPGQSLTLIATANQGSEATYESGFVIDKFPISRPNLTFSTLTVSNMSPEDSSIYLCSVAGHYGYTFGSGTRLTVV.

This clonotype was seen once. The chain carries TRBV6-5 and TRBJ2-7; a possible D gene is TRBD1 (5 bases). Germline CDR1 and CDR2: MNHEY and SVGAGI. The V and J ends lost 0 bases and 0 bases respectively, with 12 bases between them. CDR3 length: 16 amino acids. CDR3 residues: CASSYSQAPSSYEQYF. In DNA form, the CDR3 reads TGTGCCAGCAGTTACTCACAGGCACCTAGCTCCTACGAGCAGTACTTC.

The V call is TRBV24-1, the J call TRBJ2-1; 11 positions match TRBD2. The germline V gene has CDR1 KGHDR and CDR2 SFDVKD. This CDR3 is 17 amino acids long. V was pared by 7 bases and J by 2 bases, with 9 bases of the junction left unmatched. The CDR3 reads CATSPGDSGRAYNEQFF. CDR3 nucleotides: TGTGCCACCAGCCCTGGTGATAGCGGGAGGGCCTACAATGAGCAGTTCTTC.

This chain links TRBV20-1 with TRBJ1-1, with 9 bases fitting TRBD1. The CDR3 loop spans 13 amino acids. The V and J ends lost 0 bases and 6 bases, in that order; junction bases with no gene match: 2. Germline loops: CDR1 DFQATT, CDR2 SNEGSKA (reference sequence). The CDR3 reads CSARDYRGPEAFF. CDR3 coding DNA: TGCAGTGCTAGAGATTACAGGGGGCCTGAAGCTTTCTTT.

The chain employs TRBV19 and TRBJ2-7, with D possibly being TRBD1 (6 bases). The CDR3 loop spans 13 amino acids. Germline values: CDR1 LNHDA, CDR2 SQIVND (reference sequence). V dropped 10 bases and J dropped 3 bases, with 16 bases sitting between them. CDR3 amino acids: CATGWGQGYEQYF. CDR3 bases: TGTGCCACCGGGTGGGGGCAAGGCTACGAGCAGTACTTC. Full variable domain (remainder filled in from reference TRBV19 and TRBJ2-7): DGGITQSPKYLFRKEGQNVTLSCEQNLNHDAMYWYRQDPGQGLRLIYYSQIVNDFQKGDIAEGYSVSREKKESFPLTVTSAQKNPTAFYLCATGWGQGYEQYFGPGTRLTVT.

This chain links TRBV19 with TRBJ2-2; D uncertain. The CDR3 has 13 residues. Germline loops: CDR1 LNHDA, CDR2 SQIVND (reference sequence). With 1 base removed from V and 6 bases from J, the gap between germline ends came to 6 bases. CDR3 region: CASSIVDPGELFF. The CDR3 nucleotides read TGTGCCAGTAGTATAGTGGACCCCGGGGAGCTGTTTTTT. The variable domain in full, completed from reference TRBV19 and TRBJ2-2, reads DGGITQSPKYLFRKEGQNVTLSCEQNLNHDAMYWYRQDPGQGLRLIYYSQIVNDFQKGDIAEGYSVSREKKESFPLTVTSAQKNPTAFYLCASSIVDPGELFFGEGSRLTVL.

This chain links TRBV2 with TRBJ2-7; 10 bases match TRBD2. CDR1 SNHLY and CDR2 FYNNEI come from the germline V gene. This CDR3 is built from 15 residues. The ends lost 6 bases at V and 0 bases at J; junction bases unmatched: 5. CDR3 DNA: TGTGCCAGCAGCGTCCCTAGCGGGGGCTCCTACGAGCAGTACTTC. It is translated as CASSVPSGGSYEQYF.